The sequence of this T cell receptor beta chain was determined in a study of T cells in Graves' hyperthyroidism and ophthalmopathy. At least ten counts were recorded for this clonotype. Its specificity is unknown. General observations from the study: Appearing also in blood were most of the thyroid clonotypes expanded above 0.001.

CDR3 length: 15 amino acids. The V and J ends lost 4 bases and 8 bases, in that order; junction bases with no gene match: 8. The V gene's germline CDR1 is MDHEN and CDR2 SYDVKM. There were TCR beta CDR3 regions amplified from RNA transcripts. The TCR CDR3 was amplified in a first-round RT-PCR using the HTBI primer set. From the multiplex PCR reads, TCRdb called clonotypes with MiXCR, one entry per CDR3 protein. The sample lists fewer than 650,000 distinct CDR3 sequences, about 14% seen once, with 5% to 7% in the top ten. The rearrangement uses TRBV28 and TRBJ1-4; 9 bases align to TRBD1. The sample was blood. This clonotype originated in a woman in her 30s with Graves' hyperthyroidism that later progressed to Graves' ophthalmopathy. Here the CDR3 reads CASSSTGGLGEKLFF. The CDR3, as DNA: TGTGCCAGCAGTTCGACAGGGGGACTCGGGGAAAAACTGTTTTTT.